This T cell receptor beta chain derives from a study of shared clonotypes between healthy human individuals. Generated by immunoSEQ multiplex PCR, the TCRdb table keeps only in-frame clones and is missing some. Among approximately 2.5 million clones, approximately 94% were seen once, and the ten largest hold over 0.12%. Comments on this clone: Its specificity is unknown.

Only Caucasian adults living in Nashville, Tennessee made up the donor group. CDR1 is SGDLS, CDR2 YYNGEE, per germline. CDR3 length: 14 amino acids. Trimming cost V 1 base and J 0 bases, with 7 bases left between them. Study-level findings and limits: The four-donor shared clonotypes exceeded non-shared clonotypes in generation probability, with non-shared ones scoring lower. Estimated richness was generally greater in naive than memory subsets.

The chain employs TRBV9 and TRBJ2-5; D gene unclear. The sequencing input was naive CD4+ T cells sorted from blood. Subset reported: CD45RA+ positively selected. The sequence was collected from a man aged 18 to 29 in good health. This CDR3 is CASSVTSNQETQYF. The DNA of the CDR3 is TGTGCCAGCAGCGTAACCAGCAACCAAGAGACCCAGTACTTC.